The text below deals with one TCR beta chain. The antigen is undetermined. These data belong to a study of cytomegalovirus exposure and HLA in healthy donors. General study points: The study designated fewer than 200 TCR beta chains cytomegalovirus-associated.

The table came from immunoSEQ multiplex PCR; TCRdb's copy has only in-frame clones and leaves some out. The repertoire holds 260,000 or so clones, with less than 95% as singletons. Looked up from germline, CDR1 is LNHDA and CDR2 is SQIVND (reference sequence). The CDR3 sequence is 15 residues long. The V end lost 5 bases, the J end lost 2 bases, and 16 bases lay between the germline ends. The receptor's source is a woman aged 25 to 39 in good health and CMV-seronegative. The chain links TRBV19 to TRBJ2-7; TRBD1 is a possible D gene (5 bases). Sequencing was performed on PBMCs. The DNA of the CDR3 is TGTGCCAGTAGTCCATTAGTAGGGGATACCTACGAGCAGTACTTC. The encoded protein is CASSPLVGDTYEQYF.